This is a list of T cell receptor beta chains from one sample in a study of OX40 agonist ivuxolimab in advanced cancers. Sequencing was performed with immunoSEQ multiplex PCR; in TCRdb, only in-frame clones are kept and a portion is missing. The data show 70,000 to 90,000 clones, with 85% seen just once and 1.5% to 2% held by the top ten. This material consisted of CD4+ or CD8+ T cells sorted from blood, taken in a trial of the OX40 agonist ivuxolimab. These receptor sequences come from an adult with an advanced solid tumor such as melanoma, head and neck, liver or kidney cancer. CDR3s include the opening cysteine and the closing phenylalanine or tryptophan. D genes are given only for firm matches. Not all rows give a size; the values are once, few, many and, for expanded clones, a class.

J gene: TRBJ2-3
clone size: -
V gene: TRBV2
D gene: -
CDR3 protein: CASSRSPITDTQYF
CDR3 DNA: TGTGCCAGCAGTAGGTCTCCCATCACAGATACGCAGTATTTT

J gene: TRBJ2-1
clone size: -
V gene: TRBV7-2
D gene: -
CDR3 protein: CASSLIVQHNEQFF
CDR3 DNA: TGTGCCAGCAGCTTAATTGTCCAGCACAATGAGCAGTTCTTC

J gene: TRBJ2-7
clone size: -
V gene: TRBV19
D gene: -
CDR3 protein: CASSIQDSAWPSYEQYF
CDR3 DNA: TGTGCCAGTAGTATTCAGGACAGCGCATGGCCTTCCTACGAGCAGTACTTC

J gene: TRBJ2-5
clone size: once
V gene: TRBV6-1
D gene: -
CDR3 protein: CASKFTGETQYF
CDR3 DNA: TGTGCCAGCAAGTTTACGGGGGAGACCCAGTACTTC

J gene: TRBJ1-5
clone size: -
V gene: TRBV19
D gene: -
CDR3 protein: CASSIGQAHQPQHF
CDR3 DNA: TGTGCCAGTAGTATAGGACAGGCTCATCAGCCCCAGCATTTT

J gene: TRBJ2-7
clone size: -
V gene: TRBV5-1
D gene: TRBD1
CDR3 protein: CASGTGGSSYEQYF
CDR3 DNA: TGCGCCAGCGGAACAGGGGGATCCTCCTACGAGCAGTACTTC

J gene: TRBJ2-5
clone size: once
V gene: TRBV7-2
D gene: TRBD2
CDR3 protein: CASSFTSGGETQYF
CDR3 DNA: TGTGCCAGCAGCTTCACTAGCGGGGGTGAGACCCAGTACTTC

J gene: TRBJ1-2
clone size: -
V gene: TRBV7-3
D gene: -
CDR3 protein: CASSYRTENYGYTF
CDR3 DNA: TGTGCCAGCAGCTACCGGACCGAGAACTATGGCTACACCTTC

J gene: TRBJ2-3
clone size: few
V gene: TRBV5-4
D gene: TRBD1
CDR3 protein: CASRADRGTDTQYF
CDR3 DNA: TGTGCCAGCAGGGCTGACAGGGGCACAGATACGCAGTATTTT

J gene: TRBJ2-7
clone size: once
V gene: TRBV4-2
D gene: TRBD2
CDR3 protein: CASSPSLAGGPGDEQYF
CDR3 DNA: TGTGCCAGCAGCCCTTCTCTAGCGGGGGGACCGGGGGACGAGCAGTACTTC

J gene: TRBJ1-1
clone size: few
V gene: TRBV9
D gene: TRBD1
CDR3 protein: CASSVALGRGQDTEAFF
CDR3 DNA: TGTGCCAGCAGCGTAGCTCTGGGCAGGGGGCAGGACACTGAAGCTTTCTTT

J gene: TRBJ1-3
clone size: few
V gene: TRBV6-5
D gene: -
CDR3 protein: CASRTGNTIYF
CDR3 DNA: TGTGCCAGCAGGACGGGAAACACCATATATTTT

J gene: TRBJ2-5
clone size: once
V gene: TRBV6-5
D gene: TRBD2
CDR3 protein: CASRASGNQETQYF
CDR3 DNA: TGTGCCAGCCGGGCTAGCGGGAACCAAGAGACCCAGTACTTC

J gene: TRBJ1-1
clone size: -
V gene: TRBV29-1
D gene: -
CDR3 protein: CSVFYSRNTEAFF
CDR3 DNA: TGCAGCGTTTTTTACTCAAGGAACACTGAAGCTTTCTTT

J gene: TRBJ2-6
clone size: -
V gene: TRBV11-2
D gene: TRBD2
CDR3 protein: CASRYGGASGANVLTF
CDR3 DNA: TGTGCCAGCAGATACGGGGGGGCCTCTGGGGCCAACGTCCTGACTTTC

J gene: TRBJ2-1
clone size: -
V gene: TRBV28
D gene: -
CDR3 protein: CASSSGFSYNEQFF
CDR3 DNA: TGTGCCAGCAGCTCCGGGTTCTCCTACAATGAGCAGTTCTTC

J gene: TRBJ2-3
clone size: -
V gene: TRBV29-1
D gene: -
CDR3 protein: CSVGPGADTQYF
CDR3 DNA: TGCAGCGTTGGGCCCGGAGCAGATACGCAGTATTTT

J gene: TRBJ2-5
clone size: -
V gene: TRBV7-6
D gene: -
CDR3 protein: CASSLAGDGRGTQYF
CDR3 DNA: TGTGCCAGCAGCTTAGCGGGAGACGGAAGAGGGACCCAGTACTTC

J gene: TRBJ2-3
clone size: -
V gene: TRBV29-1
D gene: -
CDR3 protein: CSVERADTQYF
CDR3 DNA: TGCAGCGTTGAACGGGCAGATACGCAGTATTTT

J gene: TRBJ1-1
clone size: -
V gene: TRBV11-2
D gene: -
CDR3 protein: CASGAEPGTEAFF
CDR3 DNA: TGTGCCAGCGGCGCGGAGCCGGGCACTGAAGCTTTCTTT

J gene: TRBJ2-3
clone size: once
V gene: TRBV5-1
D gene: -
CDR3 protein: CASSLDRPQIDTQYF
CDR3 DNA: TGCGCCAGCAGCTTGGATCGGCCTCAAATTGATACGCAGTATTTT

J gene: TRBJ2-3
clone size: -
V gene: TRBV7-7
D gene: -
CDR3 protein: CASSLGQVSTDTQYF
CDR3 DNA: TGTGCCAGCAGCTTAGGACAGGTTTCCACAGATACGCAGTATTTT

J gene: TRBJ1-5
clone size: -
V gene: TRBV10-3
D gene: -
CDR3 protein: CAISDRNQPQHF
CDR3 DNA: TGTGCCATCAGTGACAGGAATCAGCCCCAGCATTTT

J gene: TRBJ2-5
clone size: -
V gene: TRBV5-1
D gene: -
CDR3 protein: CASSLAGPQETQYF
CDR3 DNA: TGCGCCAGCAGCCTAGCTGGGCCCCAAGAGACCCAGTACTTC

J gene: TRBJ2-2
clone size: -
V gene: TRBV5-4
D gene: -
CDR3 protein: CASSLGALANTGELFF
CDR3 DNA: TGTGCCAGCAGCTTGGGAGCTCTGGCGAACACCGGGGAGCTGTTTTTT

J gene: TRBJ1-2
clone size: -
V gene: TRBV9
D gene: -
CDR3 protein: CASSAVEMTDSYGYTF
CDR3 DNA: TGTGCCAGCAGCGCTGTAGAGATGACGGACAGTTATGGCTACACCTTC

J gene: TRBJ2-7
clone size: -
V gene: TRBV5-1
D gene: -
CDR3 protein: CASSEGHYEQYF
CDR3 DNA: TGCGCCAGCAGCGAGGGACACTACGAGCAGTACTTC

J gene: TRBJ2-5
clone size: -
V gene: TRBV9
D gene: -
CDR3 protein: CASSRDNQETQYF
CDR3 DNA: TGTGCCAGCTCACGGGACAACCAAGAGACCCAGTACTTC

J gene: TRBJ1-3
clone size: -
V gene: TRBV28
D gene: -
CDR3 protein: CASSLPLASTGNTIYF
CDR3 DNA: TGTGCCAGCAGTTTGCCCTTAGCGTCAACTGGAAACACCATATATTTT

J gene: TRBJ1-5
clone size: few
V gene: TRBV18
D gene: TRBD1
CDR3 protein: CASSRDSYSNQPQHF
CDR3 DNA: TGTGCCAGCTCGCGGGACAGTTATAGCAATCAGCCCCAGCATTTT

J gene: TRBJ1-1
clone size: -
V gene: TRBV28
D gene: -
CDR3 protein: CASSLVQGNTEAFF
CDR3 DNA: TGTGCCAGCAGTTTAGTCCAGGGGAACACTGAAGCTTTCTTT

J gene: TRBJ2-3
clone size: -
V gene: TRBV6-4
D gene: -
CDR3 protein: CASSESGSTDTQYF
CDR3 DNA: TGTGCCAGCAGTGAAAGCGGGAGCACAGATACGCAGTATTTT